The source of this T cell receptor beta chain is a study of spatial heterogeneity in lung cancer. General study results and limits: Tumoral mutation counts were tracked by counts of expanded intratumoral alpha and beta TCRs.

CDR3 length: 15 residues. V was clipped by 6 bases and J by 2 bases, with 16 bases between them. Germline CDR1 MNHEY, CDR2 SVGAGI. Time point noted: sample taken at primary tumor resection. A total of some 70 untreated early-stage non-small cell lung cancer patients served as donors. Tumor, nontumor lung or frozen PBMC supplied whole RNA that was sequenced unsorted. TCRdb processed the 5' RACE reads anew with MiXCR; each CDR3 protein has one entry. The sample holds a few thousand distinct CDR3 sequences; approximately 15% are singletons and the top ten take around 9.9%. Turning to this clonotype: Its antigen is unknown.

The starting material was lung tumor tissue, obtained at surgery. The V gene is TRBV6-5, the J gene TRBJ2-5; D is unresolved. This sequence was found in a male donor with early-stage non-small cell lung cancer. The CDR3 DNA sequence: TGTGCCAGCAGATCCTTATACAGTGGTCAAGAGACCCAGTACTTC. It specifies CASRSLYSGQETQYF.